Given below is one T cell receptor beta chain in context. The source of the sample is a study of blood T cell repertoires in COVID-19. The CDR3 is 15 amino acids. Germline CDR1 and CDR2: LNHDA and SQIVND (reference sequence). J was trimmed by 7 bases and V by 6 bases; bases with no gene match: 7. Assay used: immunoSEQ multiplex PCR; TCRdb lists only in-frame clones, some missing. The table records some 150,000 clones, 70% to 90% of them present only once. The receptor was isolated from a man in his 60s who had recovered from COVID-19. The sequencing input was peripheral blood. V gene TRBV19 combines with J gene TRBJ2-1; 12 positions match TRBD2. The DNA of the CDR3 is TGTGCCAGTAGCCCGGGACTAGCGGGTGTGAATGAGCAGTTCTTC. It codes for CASSPGLAGVNEQFF. Variable domain in full (rest from reference TRBV19 and TRBJ2-1): DGGITQSPKYLFRKEGQNVTLSCEQNLNHDAMYWYRQDPGQGLRLIYYSQIVNDFQKGDIAEGYSVSREKKESFPLTVTSAQKNPTAFYLCASSPGLAGVNEQFFGPGTRLTVL.